This T cell receptor (beta chain) was identified in a study of blood T cell repertoires in COVID-19 (dated by TCRdb to about 2020). In the study overall: Samples from collaborators originated in the United States, Italy and Spain and spanned both the acute and convalescent phases of COVID-19. The material from the prospective study consisted of cDNA or gDNA derived from T cells, B-cell-depleted T cells, or PBMCs. Deeply sampled blood TCRbeta repertoires from subjects exposed to, actively infected with, or recovered from COVID-19 were included in the dataset. A freely available public database, intended as a resource for researchers studying the immune response to SARS-CoV-2, is where the repertoires were released. Samples came from the ongoing ImmuneRACE study (first 160 participants) plus 1,254 subjects from 6 global collaborators. Sample metadata almost always included a de-identified subject ID, COVID-19 status, age in years and sex. Where HLA class I and class II types were available, the types were taken from metadata supplied by the sample provider, not from assay-based typing.

The CDR3 starts with the cysteine, ends with the phenylalanine, and has 15 residues. CDR3 DNA only is kept here, 45 bases in frame from base 1. V is cut by 0 bases and J by 1 base, and the space between the germline ends is 7 bases. CDR1 and CDR2, looked up from the germline V gene, are SGDLS and YYNGEE. Participants in the prospective study were aged about 18 to 95 years, lived in 20 to 25 United States geographic areas, and enrolled through a virtual design. To assign participants to cohorts, the prospective study relied on clinical history that participants themselves reported in a screening survey and a study questionnaire. Recovered participants in ImmuneRACE Cohort 3 were defined by two consecutive negative NP/OP PCR tests, clearance by a healthcare professional, or resolution of symptoms. In the prospective study, mobile phlebotomists collected whole blood, serum and a nasopharyngeal or oropharyngeal swab from each participant. Prospective study participants could optionally give additional blood draws and questionnaires over an approximately 2-month period. Blood samples from the prospective study were shipped frozen or at room temperature prior to DNA extraction.

For this clone: Its cognate antigen has yet to be identified. Base-call qualities are not available, and no considerably larger clone is one nucleotide away.

The immunoSEQ Assay, a bias-controlled multiplex PCR, was used to amplify TCRbeta CDR3 regions from genomic DNA. The original pipeline was this. The number of nucleated cells in each sample was estimated from the amplification of reference gene primers within the assay. To quantify the absolute abundance of each unique TCRbeta CDR3 rearrangement, sequence reads were collapsed and filtered. Productive Simpson clonality was computed per sample as the square root of Simpson's diversity index over productive rearrangements. TCRdb's version of the immuneACCESS table is confined to in-frame rearrangements and falls short of the full clone set. An unresolved V gene accounts for under half of the shortfall where checked; the remainder is of unknown origin. The DNA gave D and trimming, while V, J and clone size come from that table. The sample contains 300,000 to 350,000 clones, 70% to 90% of them found a single time. The top ten constitute over 2% of the sample.

The investigation overall reported the following: The quantity of clinical and demographic metadata differed by source and by participant and was supplied without curation.

The sequence is built from TRBV9 and TRBJ2-2, with an unclear D gene assignment. The sequencing input was PBMCs or T cells enriched from blood (not recorded which). The sequence was collected from a man aged 30-40 years who had recovered from COVID-19. Here is the DNA: TGTGCCAGCAGCGTAGGTGTCGGGAACACCGGGGAGCTGTTTTTT. It is translated as CASSVGVGNTGELFF.